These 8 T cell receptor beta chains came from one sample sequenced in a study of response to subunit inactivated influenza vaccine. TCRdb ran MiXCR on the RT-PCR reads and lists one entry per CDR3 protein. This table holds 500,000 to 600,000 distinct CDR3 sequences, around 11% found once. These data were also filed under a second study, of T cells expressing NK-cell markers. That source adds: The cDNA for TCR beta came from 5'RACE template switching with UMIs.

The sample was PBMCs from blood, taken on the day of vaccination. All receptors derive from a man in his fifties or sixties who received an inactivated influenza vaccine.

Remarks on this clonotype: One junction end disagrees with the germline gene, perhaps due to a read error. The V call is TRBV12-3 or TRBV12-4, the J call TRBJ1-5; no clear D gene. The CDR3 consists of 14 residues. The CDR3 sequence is CTSSLSGPKGPQHF. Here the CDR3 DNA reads TGTACCAGCAGTTTAAGCGGCCCAAAGGGGCCCCAGCATTTT.

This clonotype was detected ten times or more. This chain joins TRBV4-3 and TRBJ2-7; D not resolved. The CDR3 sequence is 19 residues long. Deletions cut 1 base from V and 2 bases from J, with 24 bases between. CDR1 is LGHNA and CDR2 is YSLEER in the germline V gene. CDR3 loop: CASSQGLPSPAAQPYEQYF. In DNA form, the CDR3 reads TGCGCCAGCAGCCAAGGCCTCCCTAGTCCGGCGGCCCAACCCTACGAGCAGTACTTC.

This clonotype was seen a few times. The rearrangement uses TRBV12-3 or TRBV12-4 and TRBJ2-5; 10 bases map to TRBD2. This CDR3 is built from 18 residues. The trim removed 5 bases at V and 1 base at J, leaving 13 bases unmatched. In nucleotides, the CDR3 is TGTGCCAGCAGTACTCCCCCCGGGGGACTAGCGCTCCAAGAGACCCAGTACTTC. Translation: CASSTPPGGLALQETQYF.

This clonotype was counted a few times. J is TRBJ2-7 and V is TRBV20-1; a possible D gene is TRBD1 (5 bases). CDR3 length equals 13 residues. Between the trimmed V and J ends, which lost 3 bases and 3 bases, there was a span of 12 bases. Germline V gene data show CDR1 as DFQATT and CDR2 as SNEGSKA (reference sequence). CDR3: CSARDNNYYEQYF. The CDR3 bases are TGCAGTGCTAGGGACAATAACTACTACGAGCAGTACTTC.

The CDR3 DNA follows: TGTGCCAGCAGCCTGGTGGCGGGATCGAGTGAGCAGTTCTTC. It yields the protein CASSLVAGSSEQFF. The V and J genes are TRBV5-5 and TRBJ2-1; D perhaps matches TRBD2 (6 bases). This CDR3 is 14 amino acids long. CDR1 is SGHKS and CDR2 is YYEKEE in the germline V gene (reference sequence). V was shortened by 4 bases and J by 9 bases, with 17 bases between the two germline ends. The variable domain in full, completed from reference TRBV5-5 and TRBJ2-1, reads DAGVTQSPTHLIKTRGQQVTLRCSPISGHKSVSWYQQVLGQGPQFIFQYYEKEERGRGNFPDRFSARQFPNYSSELNVNALLLGDSALYLCASSLVAGSSEQFFGPGTRLTVL.

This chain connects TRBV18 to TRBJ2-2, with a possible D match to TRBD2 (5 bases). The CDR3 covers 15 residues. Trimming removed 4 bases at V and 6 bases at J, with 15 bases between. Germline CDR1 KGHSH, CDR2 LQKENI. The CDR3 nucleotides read TGTGCCAGCTCACTTCAAAGCGGCGACCCCGGGGAGCTGTTTTTT. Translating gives CASSLQSGDPGELFF.

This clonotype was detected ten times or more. CDR3 sequence (DNA): TGTGCCAGCAGCCCTCCTAGCGGGAGGAGCACAGATACGCAGTATTTT. Its translation: CASSPPSGRSTDTQYF. The chain combines TRBV7-6 with TRBJ2-3; TRBD2 agrees at 11 bases. Germline V gene lookup returns CDR1 SGHVS and CDR2 FNYEAQ. This CDR3 contains 16 residues. Trimming removed 5 bases from V and 0 bases from J; junction bases left unmatched: 4.

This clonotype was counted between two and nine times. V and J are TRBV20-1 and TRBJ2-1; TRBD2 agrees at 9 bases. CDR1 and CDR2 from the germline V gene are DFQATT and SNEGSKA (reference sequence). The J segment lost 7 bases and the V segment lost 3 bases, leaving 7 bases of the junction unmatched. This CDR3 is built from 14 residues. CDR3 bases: TGCAGTGCTAGCTCAGCGGGAGGATGGAATGAGCAGTTCTTC. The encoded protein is CSASSAGGWNEQFF.